The 22 T cell receptor beta chains below all came from one sample that was sequenced in a study of blood T cell repertoires in COVID-19. Method: immunoSEQ multiplex PCR; TCRdb's copy keeps in-frame clones and lacks some. The table shows approximately 130,000 clones, with less than 90% occurring only once. Sequencing input: PBMCs or T cells enriched from blood (not recorded which). These receptors all stem from a young man who had recovered from COVID-19.

This clone has a count of ten or more. This chain links TRBV25-1 with TRBJ2-5; TRBD2 matches 8 bases. Germline V gives CDR1 MGHDK, CDR2 SYGVNS. This CDR3 is built from 14 residues. Trimming removed 3 bases from V and 4 bases from J; junction bases left unmatched: 4. CDR3 nucleotides: TGTGCCAGCAGTGATGGTCTAGCGGGAGAGACCCAGTACTTC. Translated, it gives CASSDGLAGETQYF.

The chain is built from TRBV11-3 and TRBJ2-2, with 7 bases aligning to TRBD1. This CDR3 region has 16 residues. Germline CDR1 and CDR2: SGHNT and YENEEA. Unmatched junction bases numbered 6, after V lost 3 bases and J lost 2 bases. The CDR3 nucleotides are TGTGCCAGCAGCTTTTCCAGGGACAGAAACACCGGGGAGCTGTTTTTT. Its translation is CASSFSRDRNTGELFF.

This clone was seen many times. The V call is TRBV7-9, the J call TRBJ1-4; no reliable D call. The V and J ends lost 8 bases and 7 bases respectively, with 5 bases between them. CDR1 SEHNR and CDR2 FQNEAQ come from the germline V gene (reference sequence). This CDR3 has 10 residues. The CDR3: CASGGEKLFF. CDR3 nucleotides: TGTGCCAGCGGAGGTGAAAAACTGTTTTTT.

A few counts support this clone. The chain couples TRBV19 to TRBJ2-7; TRBD2 aligns across 10 bases. Germline CDR1 is LNHDA and CDR2 is SQIVND (reference sequence). After removal of 5 bases from V and 0 bases from J, the junction contained 4 bases not matched to a gene. This CDR3 has 15 amino acids. The chain's CDR3 is CASSLRLAGSYEQYF. The CDR3 DNA reads as TGTGCCAGTAGTCTCAGACTAGCGGGCTCCTACGAGCAGTACTTC.

The chain links TRBV2 to TRBJ2-7, with D possibly TRBD1 on 5 matching bases. Germline assignment: CDR1 SNHLY and CDR2 FYNNEI. There are 13 residues in the CDR3. V gave up 2 bases and J gave up 0 bases, with 5 bases separating them. CDR3 sequence (DNA): TGTGCCAGCAGTGAAACAGGCTCCTACGAGCAGTACGTC. Translation: CASSETGSYEQYV.

This chain connects TRBV14 to TRBJ1-6; D uncertain. From germline, CDR1 is SGHDN and CDR2 FVKESK. This CDR3 region has 14 residues. V was pared by 0 bases and J by 10 bases, with 10 bases between. The CDR3 protein is CASSQERASSPLHF. CDR3 coding DNA: TGTGCCAGCAGCCAAGAGAGGGCGAGCTCACCCCTCCACTTT.

This clone is a singleton in its sample. The chain links TRBV9 to TRBJ2-5, with D tentatively TRBD2 (7 bases). CDR1 and CDR2 (germline): SGDLS, YYNGEE. This CDR3 is built from 18 residues. Trimming took 0 bases from V and 5 from J, leaving 23 bases between them. In nucleotides, the CDR3 is TGTGCCAGCAGCGTAGGGGACGCCGCCCGGGGGAGGGGGGAGACCCAGTACTTC. It specifies CASSVGDAARGRGETQYF. Together with reference TRBV9 and TRBJ2-5, the CDR3 gives the full variable domain: DSGVTQTPKHLITATGQRVTLRCSPRSGDLSVYWYQQSLDQGLQFLIQYYNGEERAKGNILERFSAQQFPDLHSELNLSSLELGDSALYFCASSVGDAARGRGETQYFGPGTRLLVL.

This sequence joins TRBV5-6 and TRBJ1-2, with D maybe TRBD1 (5 bases). Germline values: CDR1 SGHDT, CDR2 YYEEEE. The CDR3 contains 15 residues. Between the trimmed V and J ends, which lost 4 bases and 4 bases, there was a span of 17 bases. The CDR3 loop is CASSPGRGSVYGYTF. The CDR3, as DNA: TGTGCCAGCAGCCCTGGGAGGGGAAGTGTCTATGGCTACACCTTC.

This chain links TRBV6-5 with TRBJ1-2; 7 nucleotides line up with TRBD1. The V and J ends lost 6 bases and 0 bases, in that order; junction bases with no gene match: 7. This CDR3 spans 15 amino acids. The germline gives CDR1 MNHEY, CDR2 SVGAGI. CDR3 region: CASSKQGRANYGYTF. CDR3 DNA: TGTGCCAGCAGCAAACAGGGGCGAGCTAACTATGGCTACACCTTC.

V usage is TRBV6-5 and J usage is TRBJ1-1; TRBD1 aligns across 11 bases. The length of the CDR3 is 15 residues. Germline CDR1 reads MNHEY; CDR2 reads SVGAGI. V lost 5 bases and J lost 1; bases outside the gene matches: 3. DNA of the CDR3: TGTGCCAGCAGTCGCGGACAGGGGGCGAACACTGAAGCTTTCTTT. Amino acid sequence: CASSRGQGANTEAFF.

The table lists this clone with a count of one. CDR3 protein: CASSRTSGGANEQFF. For the CDR3, the DNA is TGTGCCAGCAGCCGCACTAGCGGGGGGGCGAATGAGCAGTTCTTC. The genes are TRBV2 and TRBJ2-1; 13 bases line up with TRBD2. CDR3 length equals 15 residues. CDR1 is SNHLY and CDR2 is FYNNEI in the germline V gene. The V segment lost 6 bases and the J segment 7 bases; nucleotides outside the gene matches: 6.

J is TRBJ2-1 and V is TRBV19; 14 nucleotides line up with TRBD2. The V gene's germline CDR1 is LNHDA and CDR2 SQIVND (reference sequence). V lost 5 bases, J lost 5 bases, and 17 bases stayed unmatched. The CDR3 runs 20 residues. For the CDR3, the DNA is TGTGCCAGTAGTGTATCTTCCGGGACTAGCGGGAGAAAGTACGACAATGAGCAGTTCTTC. It codes for CASSVSSGTSGRKYDNEQFF.

Sample share makes this clone medium-sized. This chain uses TRBV2 with TRBJ2-7, with 11 bases that match TRBD2. The CDR3 runs 14 residues. With V trimmed by 8 bases and J by 3 bases, 6 bases remained unmatched. CDR1 and CDR2 from the germline V gene are SNHLY and FYNNEI. The CDR3 nucleotides read TGTGCCAGCGGCGGGACTAGCGGTGTCTACGAGCAGTACTTC. Its protein product is CASGGTSGVYEQYF.

This chain uses TRBV29-1 with TRBJ2-5; the match to TRBD2 covers 9 bases. J gave up 7 bases and V 3 bases, and 0 bases lay outside the gene matches. This CDR3 comprises 11 residues. Per germline, CDR1 SQVTM and CDR2 ANQGSEA. CDR3 in DNA: TGCAGCGTTGAGCGGGGGGGGACCCAGTACTTC. Its protein product is CSVERGGTQYF.

This clone was seen once. The V and J genes are TRBV3-1 (or the pseudogene TRBV3-2) and TRBJ2-1; 12 bases fit TRBD2. Germline assignment: CDR1 LGHDT and CDR2 YNNKEL (reference sequence). Trimming removed 5 bases from V and 2 bases from J; junction bases left unmatched: 7. The CDR3 has 17 residues. In DNA form, the CDR3 reads TGTGCCAGCAGCGCGCGACTAGCGGGAGAGGCCTACAATGAGCAGTTCTTC. It is translated as CASSARLAGEAYNEQFF.

V usage is TRBV6-5 and J usage is TRBJ2-1; 12 bases are shared with TRBD1. The ends lost 10 bases at V and 10 bases at J; junction bases unmatched: 11. The CDR3 covers 14 residues. Germline loops: CDR1 MNHEY, CDR2 SVGAGI. The CDR3 nucleotides are TGTGCCATTAAGACGGGACAGGGGGCGAGGGAGCAGTTCTTC. Translation: CAIKTGQGAREQFF.

The V call is TRBV2, the J call TRBJ2-5; TRBD2 matches 9 bases. Germline CDR1 reads SNHLY; CDR2 reads FYNNEI. The CDR3 spans 15 residues. J lost 5 bases, V lost 4 bases, and 8 bases had no gene match. CDR3 coding DNA: TGTGCCAGCAGTGTCCGCGGGGGGGCCGGGGAGACCCAGTACTTC. Encoded protein: CASSVRGGAGETQYF.

The chain uses TRBV4-1 and TRBJ2-1, with 10 nucleotides matching TRBD2. Germline V gives CDR1 MGHRA, CDR2 YSYEKL. The CDR3 runs to 20 residues. The junction had 19 bases not matched to a gene; V was cut back by 4 bases and J by 4 bases. The CDR3 loop is CASSRPGPGPPAGGYNEQFF. CDR3 in DNA: TGCGCCAGCAGCCGACCAGGGCCGGGGCCCCCAGCGGGGGGGTACAATGAGCAGTTCTTC.

This chain links TRBV4-1 with TRBJ2-5, with 10 positions matching TRBD2. The CDR3 loop spans 16 amino acids. Germline lookup yields CDR1 MGHRA and CDR2 YSYEKL. V lost 4 bases and J lost 1; bases outside the gene matches: 6. CDR3: CASSPPGLAPQETQYF. The CDR3 nucleotides read TGCGCCAGCAGCCCGCCGGGACTAGCGCCCCAAGAGACCCAGTACTTC.

The rearrangement joins TRBV30 to TRBJ1-2; possibly TRBD1 for D (6 bases). Trimming took 7 bases from V and 2 from J, leaving 11 bases between them. CDR1 and CDR2 (germline): GTSNPN, SVGIG (reference sequence). The CDR3 length is 12 residues. CDR3 amino acids: CALTTGNYGYTF. DNA of the CDR3: TGTGCCTTGACGACAGGAAACTATGGCTACACCTTC.

This clone was seen more than once but under ten times. The J gene is TRBJ1-5, the V gene TRBV19; D gene ambiguous. The V end lost 3 bases, the J end lost 0 bases, and 9 bases lay between the germline ends. The CDR3 contains 15 residues. The germline V gene encodes CDR1 LNHDA and CDR2 SQIVND (reference sequence). The CDR3 loop reads CASSITQYSNQPQHF. For the CDR3, the DNA is TGTGCCAGTAGTATTACCCAGTATAGCAATCAGCCCCAGCATTTT. Looking up the rest from reference TRBV19 and TRBJ1-5 gives the full variable domain: DGGITQSPKYLFRKEGQNVTLSCEQNLNHDAMYWYRQDPGQGLRLIYYSQIVNDFQKGDIAEGYSVSREKKESFPLTVTSAQKNPTAFYLCASSITQYSNQPQHFGDGTRLSIL.

In this sample, this clone turned up a few times. The chain couples TRBV28 to TRBJ1-5, with D possibly being TRBD1 (5 bases). The CDR3 is 15 amino acids. V lost 4 bases, J lost 5 bases, and 15 bases lay in between. CDR1 and CDR2 (germline): MDHEN, SYDVKM. DNA of the CDR3: TGTGCCAGCAGTTCTACCGGCCTAGGGGATCAGCCCCAGCATTTT. This translates into CASSSTGLGDQPQHF.